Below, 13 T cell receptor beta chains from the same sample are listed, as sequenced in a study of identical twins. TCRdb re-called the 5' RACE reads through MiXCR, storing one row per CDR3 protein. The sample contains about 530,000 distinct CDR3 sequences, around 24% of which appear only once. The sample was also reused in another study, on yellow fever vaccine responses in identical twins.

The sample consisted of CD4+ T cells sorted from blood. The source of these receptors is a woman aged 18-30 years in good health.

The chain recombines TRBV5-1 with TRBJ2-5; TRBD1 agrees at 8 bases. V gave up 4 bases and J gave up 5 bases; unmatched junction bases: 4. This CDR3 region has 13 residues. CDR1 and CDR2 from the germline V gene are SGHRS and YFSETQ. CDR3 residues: CASSAGGGETQYF. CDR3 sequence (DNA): TGCGCCAGCAGCGCAGGGGGCGGGGAGACCCAGTACTTC. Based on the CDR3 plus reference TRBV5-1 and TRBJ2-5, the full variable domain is KAGVTQTPRYLIKTRGQQVTLSCSPISGHRSVSWYQQTPGQGLQFLFEYFSETQRNKGNFPGRFSGRQFSNSRSEMNVSTLELGDSALYLCASSAGGGETQYFGPGTRLLVL.

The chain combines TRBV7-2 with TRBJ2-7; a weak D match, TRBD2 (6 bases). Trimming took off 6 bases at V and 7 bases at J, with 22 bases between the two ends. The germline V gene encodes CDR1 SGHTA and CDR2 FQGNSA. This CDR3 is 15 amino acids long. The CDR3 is CASRTTSGLLLEQYF. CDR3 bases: TGTGCCAGCAGGACCACCTCGGGACTCCTCCTTGAGCAGTACTTC.

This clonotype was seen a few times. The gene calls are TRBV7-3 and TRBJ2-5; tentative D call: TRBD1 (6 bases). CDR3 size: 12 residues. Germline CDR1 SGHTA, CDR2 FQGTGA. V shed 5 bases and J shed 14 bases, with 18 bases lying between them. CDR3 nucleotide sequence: TGTGCCAGCAGCCTAGTTGGGGGCGTTCTATACTTC. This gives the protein CASSLVGGVLYF.

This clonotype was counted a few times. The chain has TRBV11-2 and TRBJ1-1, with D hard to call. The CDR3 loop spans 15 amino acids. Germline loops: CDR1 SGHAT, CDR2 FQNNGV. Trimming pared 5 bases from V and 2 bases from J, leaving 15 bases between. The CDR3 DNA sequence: TGTGCCAGCAGCCCACGGTGGGGTGGAAACACTGAAGCTTTCTTT. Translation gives CASSPRWGGNTEAFF.

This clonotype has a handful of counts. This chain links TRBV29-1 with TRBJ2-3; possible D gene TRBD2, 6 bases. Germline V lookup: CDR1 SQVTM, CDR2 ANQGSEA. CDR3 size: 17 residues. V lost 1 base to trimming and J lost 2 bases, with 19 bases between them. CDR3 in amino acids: CSVEGSPLAENTDTQYF. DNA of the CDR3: TGCAGCGTTGAAGGTTCTCCCTTAGCGGAGAACACAGATACGCAGTATTTT.

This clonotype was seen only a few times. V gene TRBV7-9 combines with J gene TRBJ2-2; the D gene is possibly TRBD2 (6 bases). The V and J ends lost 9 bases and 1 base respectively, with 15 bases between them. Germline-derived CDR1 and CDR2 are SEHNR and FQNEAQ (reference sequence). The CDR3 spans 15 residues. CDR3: CARIFGAGNTGELFF. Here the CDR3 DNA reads TGTGCCAGAATATTCGGAGCGGGGAACACCGGGGAGCTGTTTTTT.

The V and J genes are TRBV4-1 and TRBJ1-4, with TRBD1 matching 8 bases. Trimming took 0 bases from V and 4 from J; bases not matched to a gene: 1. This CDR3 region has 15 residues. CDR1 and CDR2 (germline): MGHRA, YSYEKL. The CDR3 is CASSQETGDNEKLFF. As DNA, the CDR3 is TGCGCCAGCAGCCAAGAGACAGGGGATAATGAAAAACTGTTTTTT.

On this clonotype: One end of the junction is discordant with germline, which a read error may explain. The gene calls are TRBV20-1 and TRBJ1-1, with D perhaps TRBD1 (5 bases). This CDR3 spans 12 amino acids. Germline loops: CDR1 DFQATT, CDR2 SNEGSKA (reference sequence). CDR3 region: CSVRRQGNEAFF. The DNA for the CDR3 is TGCAGTGTTAGACGGCAGGGAAATGAAGCTTTCTTT.

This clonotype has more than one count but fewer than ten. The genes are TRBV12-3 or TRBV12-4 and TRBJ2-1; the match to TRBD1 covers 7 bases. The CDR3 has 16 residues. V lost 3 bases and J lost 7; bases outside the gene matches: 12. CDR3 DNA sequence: TGTGCCAGCAGTTTCCAGACAGGGTCGGGTGAAAATGAGCAGTTCTTC. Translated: CASSFQTGSGENEQFF.

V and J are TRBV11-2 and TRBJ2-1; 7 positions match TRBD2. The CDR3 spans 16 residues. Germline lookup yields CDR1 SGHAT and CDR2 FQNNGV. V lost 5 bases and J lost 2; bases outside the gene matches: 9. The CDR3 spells CASSPLGGSTYNEQFF. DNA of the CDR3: TGTGCCAGCAGCCCGTTGGGCGGGAGCACCTACAATGAGCAGTTCTTC. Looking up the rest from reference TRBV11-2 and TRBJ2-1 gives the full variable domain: EAGVAQSPRYKIIEKRQSVAFWCNPISGHATLYWYQQILGQGPKLLIQFQNNGVVDDSQLPKDRFSAERLKGVDSTLKIQPAKLEDSAVYLCASSPLGGSTYNEQFFGPGTRLTVL.

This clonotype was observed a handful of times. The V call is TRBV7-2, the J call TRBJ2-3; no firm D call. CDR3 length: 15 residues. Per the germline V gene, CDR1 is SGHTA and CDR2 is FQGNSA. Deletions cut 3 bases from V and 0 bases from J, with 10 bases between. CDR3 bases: TGTGCCAGCAGCTTCTGGGTGGGAAGCACAGATACGCAGTATTTT. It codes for CASSFWVGSTDTQYF.

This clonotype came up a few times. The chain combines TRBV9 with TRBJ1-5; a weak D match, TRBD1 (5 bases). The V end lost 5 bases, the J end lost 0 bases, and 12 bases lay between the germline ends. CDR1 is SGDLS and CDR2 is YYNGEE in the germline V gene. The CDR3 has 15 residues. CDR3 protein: CASSSLDSSNQPQHF. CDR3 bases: TGTGCCAGCAGTAGCCTCGACAGTAGCAATCAGCCCCAGCATTTT.

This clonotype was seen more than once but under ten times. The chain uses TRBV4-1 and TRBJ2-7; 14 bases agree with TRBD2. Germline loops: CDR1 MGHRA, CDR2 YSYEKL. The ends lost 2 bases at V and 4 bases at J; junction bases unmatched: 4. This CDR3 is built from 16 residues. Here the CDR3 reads CASSQTTSGRVYEQYF. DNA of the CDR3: TGCGCCAGCAGCCAAACGACTAGCGGGAGGGTGTACGAGCAGTACTTC.